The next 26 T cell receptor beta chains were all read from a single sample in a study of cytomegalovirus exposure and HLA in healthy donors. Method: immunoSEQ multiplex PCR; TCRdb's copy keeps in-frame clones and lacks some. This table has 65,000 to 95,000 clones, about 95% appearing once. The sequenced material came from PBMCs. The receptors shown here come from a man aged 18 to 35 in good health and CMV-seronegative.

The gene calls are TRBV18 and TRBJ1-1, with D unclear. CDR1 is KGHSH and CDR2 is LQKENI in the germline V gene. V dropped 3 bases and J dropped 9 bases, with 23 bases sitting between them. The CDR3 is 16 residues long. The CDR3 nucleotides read TGTGCCAGCTCACCCACCGGGCCGCCGCGGGAAAAAAAAGCTTTCTTT. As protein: CASSPTGPPREKKAFF.

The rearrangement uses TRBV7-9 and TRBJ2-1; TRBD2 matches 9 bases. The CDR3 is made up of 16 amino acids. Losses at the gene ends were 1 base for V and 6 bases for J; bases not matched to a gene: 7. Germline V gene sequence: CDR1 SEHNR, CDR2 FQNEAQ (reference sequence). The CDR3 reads CASSLVVAGEINEQFF. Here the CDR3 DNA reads TGTGCCAGCAGCTTAGTGGTAGCGGGGGAAATCAATGAGCAGTTCTTC.

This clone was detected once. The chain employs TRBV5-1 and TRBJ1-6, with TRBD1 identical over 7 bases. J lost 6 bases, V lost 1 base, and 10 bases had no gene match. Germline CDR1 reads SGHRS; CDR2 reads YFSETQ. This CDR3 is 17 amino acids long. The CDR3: CASSLIGGRGGNSPLHF. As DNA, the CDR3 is TGCGCCAGCAGCTTGATAGGGGGCAGGGGTGGTAATTCACCCCTCCACTTT.

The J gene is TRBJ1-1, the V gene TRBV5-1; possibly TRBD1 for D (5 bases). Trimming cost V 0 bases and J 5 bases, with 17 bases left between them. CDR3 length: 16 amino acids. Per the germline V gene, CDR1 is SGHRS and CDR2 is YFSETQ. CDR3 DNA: TGCGCCAGCAGCTTGGCCGGCCAAACGGGGGGGACTGAAGCTTTCTTT. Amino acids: CASSLAGQTGGTEAFF.

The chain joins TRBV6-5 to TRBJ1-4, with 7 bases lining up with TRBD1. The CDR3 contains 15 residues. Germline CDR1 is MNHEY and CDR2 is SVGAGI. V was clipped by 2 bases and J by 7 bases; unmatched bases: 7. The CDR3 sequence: CASSYVTGVSEKLFF. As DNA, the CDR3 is TGTGCCAGCAGTTACGTAACAGGGGTCAGTGAAAAACTGTTTTTT.

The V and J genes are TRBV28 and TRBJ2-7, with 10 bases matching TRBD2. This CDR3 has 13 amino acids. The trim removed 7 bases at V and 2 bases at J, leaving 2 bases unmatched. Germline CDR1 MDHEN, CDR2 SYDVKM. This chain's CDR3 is CASISGGTYEQYF. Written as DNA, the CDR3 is TGTGCCAGCATTAGCGGGGGGACCTACGAGCAGTACTTC.

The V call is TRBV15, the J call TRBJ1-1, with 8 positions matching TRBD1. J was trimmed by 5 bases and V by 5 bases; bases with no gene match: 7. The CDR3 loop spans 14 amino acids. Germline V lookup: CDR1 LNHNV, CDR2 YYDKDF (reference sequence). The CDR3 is CATSARQGWTEAFF. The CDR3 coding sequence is TGTGCCACCAGCGCTCGACAGGGGTGGACTGAAGCTTTCTTT.

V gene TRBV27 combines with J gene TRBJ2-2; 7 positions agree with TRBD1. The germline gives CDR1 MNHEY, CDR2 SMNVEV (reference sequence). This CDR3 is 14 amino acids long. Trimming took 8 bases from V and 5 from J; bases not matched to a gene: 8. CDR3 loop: CASCWAGGTGELFF. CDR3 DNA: TGTGCCAGCTGTTGGGCAGGGGGTACCGGGGAGCTGTTTTTT.

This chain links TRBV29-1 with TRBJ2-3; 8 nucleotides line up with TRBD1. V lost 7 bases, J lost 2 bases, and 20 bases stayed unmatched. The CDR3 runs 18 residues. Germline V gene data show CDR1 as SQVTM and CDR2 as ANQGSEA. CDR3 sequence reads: CSAQPLGTGWGSTDTQYF. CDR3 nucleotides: TGCAGCGCCCAGCCCCTAGGGACAGGTTGGGGGTCCACAGATACGCAGTATTTT.

The CDR3 coding sequence is TGTGCCAGCAGCGAGGACACGACCCTGGACATTCAGTACTTC. This sequence encodes CASSEDTTLDIQYF. The V gene is TRBV6-1, the J gene TRBJ2-4; D may be TRBD1 (5 bases). The CDR3 totals 14 residues. V dropped 6 bases and J dropped 8 bases, with 17 bases sitting between them. From germline, CDR1 is MNHNS and CDR2 SASEGT.

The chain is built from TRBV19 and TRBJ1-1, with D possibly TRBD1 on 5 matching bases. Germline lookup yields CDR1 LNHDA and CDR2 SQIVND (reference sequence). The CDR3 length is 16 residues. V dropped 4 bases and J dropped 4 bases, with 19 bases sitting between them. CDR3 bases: TGTGCCAGTAGTACCCTGGGACGGGGGTACGGCACTGAAGCTTTCTTT. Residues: CASSTLGRGYGTEAFF.

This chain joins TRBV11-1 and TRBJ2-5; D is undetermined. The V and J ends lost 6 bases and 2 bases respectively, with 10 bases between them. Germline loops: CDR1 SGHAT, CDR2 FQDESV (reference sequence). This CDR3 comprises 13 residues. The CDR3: CASSPRRQETQYF. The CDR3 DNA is TGTGCCAGCAGTCCGCGGAGACAAGAGACCCAGTACTTC.

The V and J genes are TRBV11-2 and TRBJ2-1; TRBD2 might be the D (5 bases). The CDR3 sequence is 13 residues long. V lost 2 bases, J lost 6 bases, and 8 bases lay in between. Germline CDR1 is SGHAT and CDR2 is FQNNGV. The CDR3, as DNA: TGTGCCAGCAGCTTAATAGGGAGCAATGAGCAGTTCTTC. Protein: CASSLIGSNEQFF.

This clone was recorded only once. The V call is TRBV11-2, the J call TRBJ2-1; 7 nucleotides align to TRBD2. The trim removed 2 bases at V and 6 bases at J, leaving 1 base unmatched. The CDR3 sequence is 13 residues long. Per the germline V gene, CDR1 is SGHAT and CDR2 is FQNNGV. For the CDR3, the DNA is TGTGCCAGCAGCTTACGGGGGGTCAATGAGCAGTTCTTC. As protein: CASSLRGVNEQFF.

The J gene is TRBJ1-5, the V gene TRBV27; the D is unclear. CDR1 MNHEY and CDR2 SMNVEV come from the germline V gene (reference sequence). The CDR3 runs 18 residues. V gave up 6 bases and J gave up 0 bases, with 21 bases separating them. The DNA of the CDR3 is TGTGCCAGCAGCCCATGGGCAGCTATTCTTTATAGCAATCAGCCCCAGCATTTT. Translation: CASSPWAAILYSNQPQHF.

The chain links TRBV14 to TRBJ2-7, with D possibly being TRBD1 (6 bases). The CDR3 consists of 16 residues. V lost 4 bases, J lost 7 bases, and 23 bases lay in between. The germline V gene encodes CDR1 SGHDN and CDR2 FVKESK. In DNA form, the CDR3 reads TGTGCCAGCAGCCCTGCCACAGGGAGTCCTTACGTTGAGCAGTACTTC. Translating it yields CASSPATGSPYVEQYF.

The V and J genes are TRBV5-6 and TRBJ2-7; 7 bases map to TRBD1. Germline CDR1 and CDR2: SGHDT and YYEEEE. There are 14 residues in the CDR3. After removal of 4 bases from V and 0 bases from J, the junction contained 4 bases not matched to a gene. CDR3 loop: CASSRRGHSYEQYF. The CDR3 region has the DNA TGTGCCAGCAGCCGTAGGGGGCACTCCTACGAGCAGTACTTC.

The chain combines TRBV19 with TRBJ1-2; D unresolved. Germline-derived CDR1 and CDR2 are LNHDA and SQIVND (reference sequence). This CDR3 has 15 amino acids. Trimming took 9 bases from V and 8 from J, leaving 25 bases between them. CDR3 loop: CASSQAGLPSGGYTF. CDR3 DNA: TGTGCCAGCTCCCAGGCAGGCCTCCCCTCGGGAGGCTACACCTTC.

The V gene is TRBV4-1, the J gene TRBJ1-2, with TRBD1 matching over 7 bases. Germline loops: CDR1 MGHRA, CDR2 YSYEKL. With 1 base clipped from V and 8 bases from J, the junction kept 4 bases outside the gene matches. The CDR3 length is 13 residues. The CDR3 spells CASSQGDSHGYTF. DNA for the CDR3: TGCGCCAGCAGCCAAGGGGACAGCCACGGCTACACCTTC.

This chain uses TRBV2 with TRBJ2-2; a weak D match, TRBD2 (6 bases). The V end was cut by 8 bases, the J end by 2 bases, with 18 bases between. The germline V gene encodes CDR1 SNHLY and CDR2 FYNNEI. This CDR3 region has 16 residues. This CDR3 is CASPLAGPENTGELFF. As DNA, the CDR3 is TGTGCCAGCCCCCTGGCGGGGCCCGAAAACACCGGGGAGCTGTTTTTT.

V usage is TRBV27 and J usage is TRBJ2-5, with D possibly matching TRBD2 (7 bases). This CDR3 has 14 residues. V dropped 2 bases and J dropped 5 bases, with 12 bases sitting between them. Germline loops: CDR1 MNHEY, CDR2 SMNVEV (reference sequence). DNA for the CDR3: TGTGCCAGCAGTTTACGGGGGCGGGAGGAGACCCAGTACTTC. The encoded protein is CASSLRGREETQYF.

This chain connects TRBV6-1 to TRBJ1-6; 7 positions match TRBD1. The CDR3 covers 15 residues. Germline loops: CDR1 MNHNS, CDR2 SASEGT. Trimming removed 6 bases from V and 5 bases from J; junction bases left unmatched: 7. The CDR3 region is CASRTRDSNNSPLHF. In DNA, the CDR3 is TGTGCCAGCAGGACCCGGGACAGCAATAATTCACCCCTCCACTTT.

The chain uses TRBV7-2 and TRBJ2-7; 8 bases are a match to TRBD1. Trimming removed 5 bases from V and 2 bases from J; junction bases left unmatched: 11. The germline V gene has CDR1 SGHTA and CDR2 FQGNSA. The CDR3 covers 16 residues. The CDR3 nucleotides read TGTGCCAGCAGCCTCCCCCGGGGACAGGAGACCTACGAGCAGTACTTC. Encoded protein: CASSLPRGQETYEQYF.

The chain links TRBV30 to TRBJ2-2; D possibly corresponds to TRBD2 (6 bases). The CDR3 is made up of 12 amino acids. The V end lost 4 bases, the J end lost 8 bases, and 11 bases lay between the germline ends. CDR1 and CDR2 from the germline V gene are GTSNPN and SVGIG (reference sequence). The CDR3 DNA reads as TGTGCCTGGATTCGGGGGAGGGGGGAGCTGTTTTTT. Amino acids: CAWIRGRGELFF.

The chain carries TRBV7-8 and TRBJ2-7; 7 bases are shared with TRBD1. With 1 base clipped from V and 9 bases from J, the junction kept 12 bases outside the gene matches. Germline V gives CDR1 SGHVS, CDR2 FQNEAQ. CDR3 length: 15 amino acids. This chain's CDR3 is CASSLEGSTGVGQYF. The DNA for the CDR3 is TGTGCCAGCAGCTTAGAGGGGAGTACAGGGGTCGGGCAGTACTTC.

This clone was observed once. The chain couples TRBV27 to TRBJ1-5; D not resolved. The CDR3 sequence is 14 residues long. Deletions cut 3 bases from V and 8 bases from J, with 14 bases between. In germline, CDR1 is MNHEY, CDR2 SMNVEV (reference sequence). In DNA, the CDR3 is TGTGCCAGCAGTTTGTGGGGTCCGGGAGAGCCCCAGCATTTT. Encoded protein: CASSLWGPGEPQHF.